The 27 T cell receptor beta chains presented below share a single source sample, sequenced in a study of T cells in Graves' hyperthyroidism and ophthalmopathy. RNA transcripts yielded amplified TCR beta CDR3 regions. First-round RT-PCR of the TCR CDR3 relied on the HTBI primer set. TCRdb redid the calling of the multiplex PCR reads with MiXCR, one entry per CDR3 protein. Seen here are 700,000 or so distinct CDR3 sequences, about 14% observed once, and the top ten hold around 12%. Sequenced input: blood. The receptors originated from a woman aged 45-60 years with Graves' ophthalmopathy.

To note about this clonotype: At one end the junction does not follow the germline gene, possibly because of a read error. This chain connects TRBV6-4 to TRBJ2-5; D could derive from TRBD1 or TRBD2 (5 bases each). The CDR3 is 16 residues long. Germline V gene data show CDR1 as MRHNA and CDR2 as SNTAGT. For the CDR3, the DNA is TGTGCCAGCAGTTACTCGTCCAGGGAGTTGTCAGAGACCCAGTACTTC. It yields the protein CASSYSSRELSETQYF.

In its sample, this clonotype was seen a few times. The rearrangement joins TRBV29-1 to TRBJ1-1, with D hard to call. Trimming removed 1 base from V and 2 bases from J, with 11 bases in between. The CDR3 has 14 residues. Germline lookup yields CDR1 SQVTM and CDR2 ANQGSEA. The CDR3 spells CSVEGRATNTEAFF. The CDR3 nucleotides read TGCAGCGTTGAAGGGCGGGCTACTAACACTGAAGCTTTCTTT. Complete variable domain (other parts from reference TRBV29-1 and TRBJ1-1): SAVISQKPSRDICQRGTSLTIQCQVDSQVTMMFWYRQQPGQSLTLIATANQGSEATYESGFVIDKFPISRPNLTFSTLTVSNMSPEDSSIYLCSVEGRATNTEAFFGQGTRLTVV.

A note on this clonotype: This may arise from a read error, as a much more abundant clone is one base away. This chain connects TRBV7-2 to TRBJ2-7; D is uncertain. This CDR3 is built from 13 residues. V shed 1 base and J shed 3 bases, with 7 bases lying between them. Germline CDR1 and CDR2: SGHTA and FQGNSA. Written as DNA, the CDR3 is TGTGCCAGCAGCTTAGTCGACGGCTACGAGCAGTACGTC. This sequence encodes CASSLVDGYEQYV.

This clonotype was recorded at least ten times. V gene TRBV7-8 combines with J gene TRBJ2-3; TRBD2 is a possible D gene (6 bases). With 1 base removed from V and 0 bases from J, the gap between germline ends came to 11 bases. CDR1 is SGHVS and CDR2 is FQNEAQ in the germline V gene. The CDR3 is 16 amino acids. The CDR3 sequence is CASSLGAGTSTDTQYF. CDR3 DNA sequence: TGTGCCAGCAGCTTAGGCGCGGGAACTAGCACAGATACGCAGTATTTT.

This clonotype was seen ten or more times. This chain connects TRBV4-3 to TRBJ2-2; 7 bases fit TRBD1. Losses at the gene ends were 3 bases for V and 5 bases for J; bases not matched to a gene: 6. The CDR3 loop spans 15 amino acids. Per the germline V gene, CDR1 is LGHNA and CDR2 is YSLEER. Here the CDR3 reads CASSQDRSGTGELFF. CDR3 DNA: TGCGCCAGCAGCCAGGACAGGTCGGGGACCGGGGAGCTGTTTTTT.

The chain uses TRBV5-5 and TRBJ2-3; 10 nucleotides align to TRBD2. The CDR3 covers 15 residues. V was pared by 0 bases and J by 7 bases, with 5 bases of the junction left unmatched. Germline V gene sequence: CDR1 SGHKS, CDR2 YYEKEE (reference sequence). CDR3 amino acids: CASSLGLAGDYTQYF. DNA for the CDR3: TGTGCCAGCAGCTTGGGCCTAGCGGGAGACTATACGCAGTATTTT.

This clonotype came up many times. The rearrangement links TRBV7-9 to TRBJ2-7; TRBD1 or TRBD2 may be the D gene (5 bases each). This CDR3 comprises 13 residues. CDR1 and CDR2 (germline): SEHNR, FQNEAQ (reference sequence). Trimming removed 3 bases at V and 3 bases at J, with 9 bases between. This CDR3 reads CASSLRDLYEQYF. The CDR3 DNA sequence: TGTGCCAGCAGCTTGAGGGACCTCTACGAGCAGTACTTC.

This clonotype was found a few times. V is TRBV4-3 and J is TRBJ2-2, with D possibly matching TRBD2 (6 bases). Between the trimmed V and J ends, which lost 1 base and 7 bases, there was a span of 7 bases. Germline CDR1 is LGHNA and CDR2 is YSLEER. The CDR3 has 13 residues. In DNA, the CDR3 is TGCGCCAGCAGCCAAGTCGGGGGCGGGGAGCTGTTTTTT. Translated: CASSQVGGGELFF.

The V call is TRBV29-1, the J call TRBJ2-2; D gene uncertain. Trimming stripped 0 bases from V and 1 base from J, with 6 bases between. Germline V CDR1 and CDR2: SQVTM, ANQGSEA. The CDR3 is 14 residues long. The CDR3: CSVEDRLNTGELFF. In DNA, the CDR3 is TGCAGCGTTGAAGATCGGCTGAACACCGGGGAGCTGTTTTTT.

This clonotype appeared a few times. V gene TRBV6-5 combines with J gene TRBJ2-7, with TRBD2 matching over 12 bases. CDR1 MNHEY and CDR2 SVGAGI come from the germline V gene. With 2 bases clipped from V and 0 bases from J, the junction kept 2 bases outside the gene matches. CDR3 size: 16 residues. CDR3 sequence (DNA): TGTGCCAGCAGTTACCGACTAGCGGGGGTCTCCTACGAGCAGTACTTC. Its protein product is CASSYRLAGVSYEQYF.

In its sample, this clonotype was seen many times. The chain is built from TRBV7-9 and TRBJ2-7; 9 bases are shared with TRBD2. This CDR3 has 14 amino acids. V shed 5 bases and J 2 bases; nucleotides not matched to a gene: 4. CDR1 and CDR2 from the germline V gene are SEHNR and FQNEAQ (reference sequence). CDR3 amino acids: CASSPGTSTYEQYF. The DNA of the CDR3 is TGTGCCAGCAGCCCCGGGACTAGCACCTACGAGCAGTACTTC.

This clonotype was found a few times. V gene TRBV7-2 combines with J gene TRBJ2-5; no reliable D call. V lost 3 bases and J lost 0, with 11 bases in between. The germline CDR1 and CDR2 sequences are SGHTA and FQGNSA. The CDR3 is 15 residues long. DNA for the CDR3: TGTGCCAGCAGCTTTGCACTCCAGTACCAAGAGACCCAGTACTTC. As protein: CASSFALQYQETQYF.

Comment on this clonotype: A much larger clone differs by one base, so this may be a read error. The CDR3 reads CASSWGGGEQYF. CDR3 DNA: TGTGCCAGCAGCTGGGGGGGGGGCGAGCAGTACTTC. This sequence joins TRBV7-9 and TRBJ2-7; 7 bases match TRBD2. The CDR3 totals 12 residues. Germline assignment: CDR1 SEHNR and CDR2 FQNEAQ (reference sequence). The V and J ends lost 4 bases and 6 bases, in that order; junction bases with no gene match: 3.

This clonotype was counted many times. The V call is TRBV2, the J call TRBJ2-7; D not resolved. Germline V gene sequence: CDR1 SNHLY, CDR2 FYNNEI. The CDR3 is 13 residues long. The V end was cut by 5 bases, the J end by 0 bases, with 8 bases between. This CDR3 reads CASSPRISYEQYF. The CDR3 DNA sequence: TGTGCCAGCAGTCCCCGGATCTCCTACGAGCAGTACTTC.

This clonotype was seen ten or more times. The genes are TRBV20-1 and TRBJ2-5; D may correspond to TRBD1 or TRBD2 (5 bases each). Germline CDR1 DFQATT, CDR2 SNEGSKA (reference sequence). This CDR3 contains 13 residues. The V end was cut by 2 bases, the J end by 1 base, with 8 bases between. CDR3 residues: CSARRGAQETQYF. Here the CDR3 DNA reads TGCAGTGCTAGAAGAGGGGCCCAAGAGACCCAGTACTTC.

A few counts support this clonotype. This rearrangement joins TRBV7-3 to TRBJ1-1; maybe TRBD1 (5 bases). Trimming removed 2 bases from V and 3 bases from J, with 16 bases in between. Germline V gene lookup returns CDR1 SGHTA and CDR2 FQGTGA. The CDR3 contains 16 residues. CDR3 protein: CASSLGYGGGDTEAFF. Written as DNA, the CDR3 is TGTGCCAGCAGCTTAGGTTACGGGGGAGGGGACACTGAAGCTTTCTTT.

Ten or more counts support this clonotype. The chain links TRBV6-2 or TRBV6-3 to TRBJ2-1, with 10 bases matching TRBD2. From germline, CDR1 is MNHEY and CDR2 SVGEGT. The CDR3 runs 15 residues. Trimming took 9 bases from V and 3 from J; bases not matched to a gene: 8. The CDR3 nucleotides read TGTGCCAGTTCCAGAGCGGGAGGGTACTACAATGAGCAGTTCTTC. Translation gives CASSRAGGYYNEQFF.

The chain is built from TRBV27 and TRBJ2-5; 7 bases are a match to TRBD2. The CDR3 is 15 amino acids. J gave up 5 bases and V 2 bases, and 8 bases lay outside the gene matches. Germline lookup yields CDR1 MNHEY and CDR2 SMNVEV (reference sequence). CDR3 sequence reads: CASSLMAGVLETQYF. CDR3 in DNA: TGTGCCAGCAGTTTAATGGCGGGAGTCTTGGAGACCCAGTACTTC.

This chain links TRBV9 with TRBJ1-2, with a weak D call TRBD1 (6 bases). Germline V gives CDR1 SGDLS, CDR2 YYNGEE. The CDR3 has 17 residues. Trimming cost V 4 bases and J 2 bases, with 21 bases left between them. This CDR3 is CASSSSDLYRENYGYTF. The CDR3 region has the DNA TGTGCCAGCAGCTCCAGCGACCTATACAGGGAGAACTATGGCTACACCTTC.

This clonotype was detected ten times or more. The chain carries TRBV11-2 and TRBJ2-5, with 10 positions matching TRBD1. From germline, CDR1 is SGHAT and CDR2 FQNNGV. Trimming at V came to 5 bases and at J to 4 bases, leaving 13 bases not matched to a gene. CDR3 size: 17 residues. CDR3 amino acids: CASSPFGDRGPSETQYF. The CDR3 DNA sequence: TGTGCCAGCAGCCCGTTCGGGGACAGGGGACCGTCAGAGACCCAGTACTTC. Using reference TRBV11-2 and TRBJ2-5 for the parts outside the CDR3, the full variable domain is EAGVAQSPRYKIIEKRQSVAFWCNPISGHATLYWYQQILGQGPKLLIQFQNNGVVDDSQLPKDRFSAERLKGVDSTLKIQPAKLEDSAVYLCASSPFGDRGPSETQYFGPGTRLLVL.

This clonotype was seen repeatedly, ten times or more. The chain recombines TRBV9 with TRBJ2-3; D remains unclear. CDR3 length equals 16 residues. V lost 0 bases to trimming and J lost 3 bases, with 14 bases between them. Germline CDR1 and CDR2: SGDLS and YYNGEE. CDR3: CASSVGVSVGTDTQYF. The CDR3, as DNA: TGTGCCAGCAGCGTAGGGGTCTCAGTAGGGACAGATACGCAGTATTTT.

This clonotype was observed at least ten times. The chain combines TRBV28 with TRBJ2-7; maybe TRBD1 (7 bases). Germline values: CDR1 MDHEN, CDR2 SYDVKM. CDR3 length equals 15 residues. The V and J ends lost 2 bases and 4 bases respectively, with 15 bases between them. The CDR3 nucleotides read TGTGCCAGCAGTTTAATAGACAGGGACTTGTACGAGCAGTACTTC. This translates into CASSLIDRDLYEQYF.

This clonotype was picked up many times. V and J are TRBV4-2 and TRBJ1-5; maybe TRBD1 (5 bases). Trimming removed 0 bases from V and 4 bases from J, with 13 bases in between. The germline gives CDR1 LGHNA, CDR2 YNFKEQ. The CDR3 is 16 amino acids. The CDR3: CASSQEAGRKNQPQHF. The CDR3 DNA reads as TGTGCCAGCAGCCAAGAAGCGGGACGTAAAAATCAGCCCCAGCATTTT.

This clonotype was detected ten times or more. The chain employs TRBV6-2 or TRBV6-3 and TRBJ2-1, with TRBD2 identical over 7 bases. J lost 5 bases, V lost 5 bases, and 12 bases had no gene match. CDR3 size: 16 residues. Germline values: CDR1 MNHEY, CDR2 SVGEGT. The CDR3: CASSLARGGRNNEQFF. Written as DNA, the CDR3 is TGTGCCAGCAGTCTAGCCCGGGGAGGGAGAAACAATGAGCAGTTCTTC.

This clonotype was observed a few times. V and J are TRBV3-2 and TRBJ2-7; the table's TRBD1 call for D was not verified on the DNA. TRBV3-2 is an annotated pseudogene. This CDR3 contains 17 residues. The CDR3 loop is CASIDSGVGRFSYEQYF. The CDR3 DNA follows: TGTGCCAGCATTGATTCGGGCGTCGGACGGTTTTCCTACGAGCAGTACTTC.

The chain employs TRBV27 and TRBJ2-7; 11 nucleotides line up with TRBD2. V was clipped by 5 bases and J by 4 bases; unmatched bases: 7. The germline CDR1 and CDR2 sequences are MNHEY and SMNVEV (reference sequence). CDR3 length equals 15 residues. The CDR3 coding sequence is TGTGCCAGCAGTCGAGAACTAGCGGGAGTTTACGAGCAGTACTTC. It codes for CASSRELAGVYEQYF.

Concerning this clonotype: A much larger clone is a single base away; this may be a read error. The chain is built from TRBV29-1 and TRBJ1-1, with 8 bases identical to TRBD1. The CDR3 contains 12 residues. Looked up from germline, CDR1 is SQVTM and CDR2 is ANQGSEA. With 5 bases clipped from V and 11 bases from J, the junction kept 10 bases outside the gene matches. For the CDR3, the DNA is TGCAGCGTTAAAGGACAGGGCCCGCAGGCTTTCTTT. Its protein is CSVKGQGPQAFF.